This TCR beta chain derives from a study of brain metastases from non-small cell lung cancer. Study-wide results and caveats: Expanded T-cell clones appeared in approximately 64% of brain metastases over primaries.

This CDR3 spans 15 amino acids. V was cut by 8 bases and J by 2 bases, with 17 bases left in between. Germline V CDR1 and CDR2: MNHEY, SVGAGI. A note on this clone: The antigen is undetermined.

Generated by immunoSEQ multiplex PCR, the TCRdb table keeps only in-frame clones and is missing some. The sample lists roughly 2,100 clones; around four fifths were seen once. Sequencing was done on a sample of primary lung tumor tissue. This receptor was identified in a donor at least 40 years old with non-small cell lung cancer. The chain employs TRBV6-5 and TRBJ2-3; D might be TRBD1 (6 bases). CDR3 loop: CASDQGPVDTDTQYF. In DNA, the CDR3 is TGTGCCAGCGATCAGGGGCCCGTGGACACAGATACGCAGTATTTT.